The 9 T cell receptor beta chains below come from one sample, sequenced in a study of T cells in Graves' hyperthyroidism and ophthalmopathy (dated by TCRdb to between 2019 and 2020). Libraries were constructed by multiplex PCR. The instrument given in TCRdb is Illumina HiSeq 2000. TCR beta CDR3 regions were amplified from RNA transcripts. The first round of RT-PCR for the TCR CDR3 was performed with the HTBI primer set and the Qiagen OneStep RT-PCR kit. TCRdb's own reprocessing of the public reads used fastp at Q25 and MiXCR and kept productive beta chains. Each entry is one CDR3 protein sequence, shown with its most common DNA and genes. In all, the sample holds hundreds of thousands of distinct CDR3 sequences, and 16% of those were seen once. The top ten clones comprise 25% to 30% of the sample. The specimen was blood. These receptors all stem from a woman younger than 35 with Graves' ophthalmopathy.

This clonotype has at least ten counts. The J gene is TRBJ2-3, the V gene TRBV7-2, with D possibly TRBD2 on 7 matching bases. CDR1 is SGHTA, CDR2 FQGNSA, per germline. V dropped 2 bases and J dropped 1 base, with 16 bases sitting between them. This CDR3 is built from 17 residues. This chain's CDR3 is CASSLRRAGAGTDTQYF. The CDR3 region has the DNA TGTGCCAGCAGCTTAAGGCGTGCGGGGGCCGGCACAGATACGCAGTATTTT.

This clonotype was counted ten times or more. This chain links TRBV5-1 with TRBJ2-1, with 16 bases that match TRBD2. Trimming at V came to 4 bases and at J to 4 bases, leaving 5 bases not matched to a gene. The length of the CDR3 is 17 residues. The germline gives CDR1 SGHRS, CDR2 YFSETQ. The CDR3 here is CASSRGTSGRAYNEQFF. CDR3 in DNA: TGCGCCAGCAGCCGGGGGACTAGCGGGAGGGCTTACAATGAGCAGTTCTTC.

Ten or more counts support this clonotype. The chain combines TRBV7-8 with TRBJ2-3; 11 positions match TRBD2. The CDR3 is made up of 15 amino acids. With 4 bases clipped from V and 5 bases from J, the junction kept 5 bases outside the gene matches. Germline CDR1 SGHVS, CDR2 FQNEAQ. The CDR3 coding sequence is TGTGCCAGCAGCTATAGCGGGGGGGCCGGAGATACGCAGTATTTT. The encoded protein is CASSYSGGAGDTQYF. The full variable domain, with the rest looked up from reference TRBV7-8 and TRBJ2-3, is GAGVSQSPRYKVAKRGQDVALRCDPISGHVSLFWYQQALGQGPEFLTYFQNEAQLDKSGLPSDRFFAERPEGSVSTLKIQRTQQEDSAVYLCASSYSGGAGDTQYFGPGTRLTVL.

This clonotype was counted ten times or more. V usage is TRBV7-7 and J usage is TRBJ2-7; D perhaps matches TRBD1 (6 bases). CDR1 and CDR2 from the germline V gene are SSHAT and FNYEAQ (reference sequence). There are 14 residues in the CDR3. The CDR3: CAVVGAYPAYEQYF. Here the CDR3 DNA reads TGTGCTGTGGTGGGGGCGTACCCGGCCTACGAGCAGTACTTC.

In this sample, this clonotype turned up a few times. J is TRBJ1-3 and V is TRBV18, with 7 nucleotides matching TRBD1. J was trimmed by 0 bases and V by 4 bases; bases with no gene match: 9. This CDR3 has 17 residues. CDR1 is KGHSH, CDR2 LQKENI, per germline. The CDR3 nucleotides read TGTGCCAGCTCACGACCCCGGGACAGCCCCTCTGGAAACACCATATATTTT. The encoded protein is CASSRPRDSPSGNTIYF.

There are many counts of this clonotype. J is TRBJ2-3 and V is TRBV11-3; D is perhaps TRBD1 (6 bases). CDR1 SGHNT and CDR2 YENEEA come from the germline V gene. The length of the CDR3 is 15 residues. Trimming pared 3 bases from V and 3 bases from J, leaving 13 bases between. CDR3 protein: CASSFNRVLTDTQYF. In nucleotides, the CDR3 is TGTGCCAGCAGCTTCAACAGGGTTTTAACAGATACGCAGTATTTT. Looking up the rest from reference TRBV11-3 and TRBJ2-3 gives the full variable domain: EAGVVQSPRYKIIEKKQPVAFWCNPISGHNTLYWYLQNLGQGPELLIRYENEEAVDDSQLPKDRFSAERLKGVDSTLKIQPAELGDSAVYLCASSFNRVLTDTQYFGPGTRLTVL.

In its sample, this clonotype was seen many times. This rearrangement joins TRBV28 to TRBJ2-5, with D unclear. The ends were cut back, 4 bases at V and 4 bases at J, with 19 bases in the middle. Germline V gives CDR1 MDHEN, CDR2 SYDVKM. This CDR3 contains 16 residues. The CDR3 is CASSSSPSDIRETQYF. The CDR3, as DNA: TGTGCCAGCAGTTCCTCCCCCTCCGACATACGAGAGACCCAGTACTTC.

This clonotype was seen a few times. A read error is possible here, since a much larger clone lies one base away. This chain connects TRBV4-1 to TRBJ2-7; TRBD2 aligns across 11 bases. Germline V gives CDR1 MGHRA, CDR2 YSYEKL. This CDR3 is built from 15 residues. In DNA, the CDR3 is TGCGCCAACAGCCGGGGACTAGCGGAATCCTACGAGCAGTACTTC. Protein sequence: CANSRGLAESYEQYF.

The chain carries TRBV29-1 and TRBJ2-1, with 14 bases lining up with TRBD2. V lost 6 bases, J lost 3 bases, and 16 bases stayed unmatched. CDR1 is SQVTM, CDR2 ANQGSEA, per germline. The CDR3 covers 19 residues. CDR3 region: CSVSYPGTSGRRDYNEQFF. The DNA of the CDR3 is TGCAGCGTCTCCTACCCCGGGACTAGCGGGAGAAGGGACTACAATGAGCAGTTCTTC.